One sample yielded the 9 T cell receptor beta chains listed below, sequenced in a study of shared clonotypes between healthy human individuals. Here immunoSEQ multiplex PCR was the method, and the copy in TCRdb shows in-frame clones only, minus some. Of around 700,000 clones in the sample, about 91% were seen once. Naive CD8 populations comprised CD45RO-negative cells positively selected for CCR7, excluding terminally differentiated effector memory CD45RA+ cells. Sequencing input: naive CD8+ T cells sorted from blood. The receptors stem from a man aged 25-45 years in good health.

This chain links TRBV2 with TRBJ2-7, with 8 positions matching TRBD2. The CDR3 is made up of 14 amino acids. J was trimmed by 3 bases and V by 2 bases; bases with no gene match: 3. Germline assignment: CDR1 SNHLY and CDR2 FYNNEI. The DNA of the CDR3 is TGTGCCAGCAGTGAATTAGCGGGAAACTACGAGCAGTACTTC. Translating it yields CASSELAGNYEQYF.

In DNA, the CDR3 is TGTGCCAGCAGGGTGCAGGGTTCTCAAGCTTTCTTT. It specifies CASRVQGSQAFF. V gene TRBV7-9 combines with J gene TRBJ1-1; a possible D gene is TRBD1 (5 bases). The CDR3 has 12 residues. Trimming cost V 6 bases and J 9 bases, with 14 bases left between them. Germline values: CDR1 SEHNR, CDR2 FQNEAQ (reference sequence).

This clone turned up a few times. The rearrangement links TRBV10-1 to TRBJ2-2; no definite D call. CDR3 length equals 14 residues. CDR1 WNHNN and CDR2 SYGVQD come from the germline V gene (reference sequence). Trimming removed 2 bases from V and 7 bases from J, with 11 bases in between. For the CDR3, the DNA is TGCGCCAGCAGTGAGAATCTGATGCTCGGGGAGCTGTTTTTT. Its protein product is CASSENLMLGELFF.

The V gene is TRBV9, the J gene TRBJ1-4, with D uncertain. The germline V gene encodes CDR1 SGDLS and CDR2 YYNGEE. V was cut by 4 bases and J by 3 bases, with 19 bases left in between. The CDR3 covers 17 residues. In DNA form, the CDR3 reads TGTGCCAGCAGCCCCGGGAGTGTAGGGTGGGCTAATGAAAAACTGTTTTTT. Residues: CASSPGSVGWANEKLFF.

The J gene is TRBJ2-7, the V gene TRBV6-5, with 10 nucleotides matching TRBD2. CDR1 is MNHEY, CDR2 SVGAGI, per germline. Trimming took 8 bases from V and 3 from J; bases not matched to a gene: 1. This CDR3 is built from 12 residues. CDR3 DNA sequence: TGTGCCAGCGCTAGCGGGAGCTACGAGCAGTACTTC. Amino acid sequence: CASASGSYEQYF.

The chain couples TRBV7-8 to TRBJ1-5; 10 bases align to TRBD1. V lost 3 bases, J lost 7 bases, and 9 bases stayed unmatched. CDR3 length: 16 amino acids. Germline-derived CDR1 and CDR2 are SGHVS and FQNEAQ. The CDR3 sequence is CASSFNRDRGGQPQHF. CDR3 nucleotides: TGTGCCAGCAGCTTTAACCGGGACAGGGGTGGGCAGCCCCAGCATTTT.

The DNA for the CDR3 is TGTGCCAGCAGCTCCCTGTCAAGCGGGAGGGACTTCTACGAGCAGTACTTC. This gives the protein CASSSLSSGRDFYEQYF. The rearrangement uses TRBV7-9 and TRBJ2-7; 10 nucleotides align to TRBD2. There are 17 residues in the CDR3. The ends lost 4 bases at V and 3 bases at J; junction bases unmatched: 12. Germline V CDR1 and CDR2: SEHNR, FQNEAQ (reference sequence).

This chain connects TRBV19 to TRBJ2-7, with 14 nucleotides matching TRBD2. J lost 4 bases, V lost 5 bases, and 13 bases had no gene match. There are 18 residues in the CDR3. CDR1 is LNHDA and CDR2 is SQIVND in the germline V gene (reference sequence). CDR3 sequence reads: CASSPGLAGGGTVYEQYF. The CDR3 DNA reads TGTGCCAGTAGTCCCGGACTAGCGGGAGGTGGGACGGTGTACGAGCAGTACTTC.

This clone has only one observation. This rearrangement joins TRBV7-3 to TRBJ2-2; D call uncertain. The germline V gene encodes CDR1 SGHTA and CDR2 FQGTGA. CDR3 length: 14 amino acids. V was cut by 0 bases and J by 6 bases, with 8 bases left in between. The CDR3: CASSLTGLAGELFF. CDR3 DNA sequence: TGTGCCAGCAGCTTAACAGGGTTGGCCGGGGAGCTGTTTTTT.